The T cell receptor (beta chain) under discussion was sequenced for a study of blood T cell repertoires in COVID-19. Whole-study context: Collection of acute and convalescent COVID-19 samples took place in the United States, Italy and Spain. T cells, B-cell-depleted T cells, or PBMCs supplied cDNA or gDNA.

Under the authors' procedure: Estimation of nucleated cell counts relied on the amplification of reference gene primers. Sequenced by immunoSEQ multiplex PCR; TCRdb stores in-frame clones only, minus some. V and J calls and clone size are copied from that table; D and trimming were computed from the DNA. The profile covers about 290,000 clones, with roughly 80% appearing a single time and less than 4.5% taken by the ten largest. Germline V gene data show CDR1 as SGHTA and CDR2 as FQGNSA. V was clipped by 2 bases and J by 8 bases; unmatched bases: 12. The CDR3 contains 16 residues. The sequencing input was peripheral blood. The V gene is TRBV7-2, the J gene TRBJ2-1, with 7 bases fitting TRBD2. The receptor was isolated from a woman aged 45-65 years with active or convalescent COVID-19. The CDR3 DNA reads as TGTGCCAGCAGCTTAAGCCGGACTAGAAGAAATGATGAGCAGTTCTTC. Amino acids: CASSLSRTRRNDEQFF.